The T cell receptor beta chain described here comes from a study of cytomegalovirus exposure and HLA in healthy donors. Study-level results: A later analysis reported that several of the most significant clusters appeared to be linked to common viral pathogens, among them Epstein-Barr virus. Evidence from a later analysis indicated that most CMV-associated TCR beta chains looked HLA-restricted.

Germline V gene sequence: CDR1 SGDLS, CDR2 YYNGEE. The J segment lost 0 bases and the V segment lost 4 bases, leaving 11 bases of the junction unmatched. The CDR3 runs to 18 residues. Amplification used 60 Vbeta primers and 13 Jbeta primers. This table comes from immunoSEQ multiplex PCR, and its TCRdb copy is limited to in-frame clones, with some not included. Of about 130,000 clones listed, 79% are singletons. Of note for this clone: The target antigen is unknown.

The genes are TRBV9 and TRBJ2-1; 9 bases are shared with TRBD2. This sequence was found in a man aged 35 to 55 in good health and CMV-seropositive. The sample comprised PBMCs. CDR3 nucleotides: TGTGCCAGCAGCAGTCTAAGCGGGGGGAGACTCTCCTACAATGAGCAGTTCTTC. It encodes CASSSLSGGRLSYNEQFF. The complete variable domain, with remaining parts taken from reference TRBV9 and TRBJ2-1, reads DSGVTQTPKHLITATGQRVTLRCSPRSGDLSVYWYQQSLDQGLQFLIQYYNGEERAKGNILERFSAQQFPDLHSELNLSSLELGDSALYFCASSSLSGGRLSYNEQFFGPGTRLTVL.